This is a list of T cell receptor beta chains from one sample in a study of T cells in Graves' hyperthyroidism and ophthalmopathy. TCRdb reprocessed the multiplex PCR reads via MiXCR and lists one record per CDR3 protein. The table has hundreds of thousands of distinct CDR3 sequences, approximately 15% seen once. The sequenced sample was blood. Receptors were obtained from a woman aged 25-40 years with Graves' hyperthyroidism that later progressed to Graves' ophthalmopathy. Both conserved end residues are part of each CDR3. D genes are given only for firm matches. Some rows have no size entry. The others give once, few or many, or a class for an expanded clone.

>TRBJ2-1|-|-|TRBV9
CASSEGGRGYDSEQFF
TGTGCCAGCAGCGAGGGGGGGCGGGGGTATGATAGTGAGCAGTTCTTC
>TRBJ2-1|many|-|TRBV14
CASSQEGYNEQFF
TGTGCCAGCAGCCAGGAAGGATACAATGAGCAGTTCTTC
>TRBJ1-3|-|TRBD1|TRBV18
CASSYSGQTPSGNTIYF
TGTGCCAGCTCCTACTCGGGACAGACCCCCTCTGGAAACACCATATATTTT
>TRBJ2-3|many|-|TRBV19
CASSIKVGTDTQYF
TGTGCCAGTAGTATAAAAGTGGGCACAGATACGCAGTATTTT
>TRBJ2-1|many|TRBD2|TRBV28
CASSLVAGGHYNEQFF
TGTGCCAGCAGTTTAGTCGCGGGAGGACACTACAATGAGCAGTTCTTC
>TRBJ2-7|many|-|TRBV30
CAWSVLDGQEPYEQYF
TGTGCCTGGAGTGTTCTCGACGGCCAGGAGCCCTACGAGCAGTACTTC
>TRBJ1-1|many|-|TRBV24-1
CATSGGERGYGNTEAFF
TGTGCCACCAGTGGAGGGGAACGGGGGTACGGGAACACTGAAGCTTTCTTT
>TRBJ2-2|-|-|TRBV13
CASSLHNGELFF
TGTGCCAGCAGCTTACATAACGGGGAGCTGTTTTTT
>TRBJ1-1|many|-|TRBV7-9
CASNPPGSLYTEAFF
TGTGCCAGCAATCCTCCCGGGAGCCTGTACACTGAAGCTTTCTTT
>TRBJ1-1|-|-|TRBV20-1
CSARGSHGNTEAFF
TGCAGTGCTAGAGGCTCACATGGGAACACTGAAGCTTTCTTT
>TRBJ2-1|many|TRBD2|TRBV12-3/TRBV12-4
CASSWTSGMWNEQFF
TGTGCCAGCAGTTGGACTAGCGGGATGTGGAATGAGCAGTTCTTC
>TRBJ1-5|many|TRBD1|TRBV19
CASTPQGKRQPQHF
TGTGCCAGTACCCCACAGGGGAAGAGGCAGCCCCAGCATTTT
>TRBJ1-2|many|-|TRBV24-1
CATSDFARGGGYTF
TGTGCCACCAGTGATTTTGCCCGGGGGGGTGGCTACACCTTC
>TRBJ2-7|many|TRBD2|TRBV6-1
CASSGLAGSYEQYF
TGTGCCAGCAGTGGATTAGCGGGATCCTACGAGCAGTACTTC
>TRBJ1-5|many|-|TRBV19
CASSTGRSNQPQHF
TGTGCCAGTAGTACGGGACGGTCAAATCAGCCCCAGCATTTT
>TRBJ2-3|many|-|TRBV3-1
CASSHESSGDPTDTQYF
TGTGCCAGCAGCCACGAATCGAGTGGCGACCCAACAGATACGCAGTATTTT